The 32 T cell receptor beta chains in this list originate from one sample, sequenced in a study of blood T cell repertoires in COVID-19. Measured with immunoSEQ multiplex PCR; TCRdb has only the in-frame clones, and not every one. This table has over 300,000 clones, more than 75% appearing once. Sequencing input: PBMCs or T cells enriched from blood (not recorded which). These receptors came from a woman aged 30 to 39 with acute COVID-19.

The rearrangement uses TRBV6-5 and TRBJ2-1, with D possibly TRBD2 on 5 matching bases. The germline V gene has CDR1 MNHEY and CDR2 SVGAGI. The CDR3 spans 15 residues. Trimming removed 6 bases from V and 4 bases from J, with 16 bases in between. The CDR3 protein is CASRGTLGVYNEQFF. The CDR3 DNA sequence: TGTGCCAGCAGAGGTACCCTCGGGGTTTACAATGAGCAGTTCTTC.

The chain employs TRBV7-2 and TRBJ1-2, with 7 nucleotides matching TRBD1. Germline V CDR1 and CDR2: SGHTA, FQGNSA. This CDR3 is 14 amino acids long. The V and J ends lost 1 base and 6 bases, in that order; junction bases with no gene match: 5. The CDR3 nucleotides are TGTGCCAGCAGCTTAGTAAGGGGGCCTAATGGCTACACCTTC. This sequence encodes CASSLVRGPNGYTF.

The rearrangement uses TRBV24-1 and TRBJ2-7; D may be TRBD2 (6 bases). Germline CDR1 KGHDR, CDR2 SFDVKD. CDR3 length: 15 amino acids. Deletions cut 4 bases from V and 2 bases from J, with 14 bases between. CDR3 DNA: TGTGCCACCAGTGACTCCGGGACTGCAGCCTACGAGCAGTACTTC. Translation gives CATSDSGTAAYEQYF.

CDR3 region: CASSIGGKSQPQHF. In nucleotides, the CDR3 is TGTGCCAGTAGTATCGGGGGGAAGAGTCAGCCCCAGCATTTT. The genes are TRBV19 and TRBJ1-5, with TRBD1 as a possible D gene (5 bases). The V end was cut by 3 bases, the J end by 6 bases, with 12 bases between. In germline, CDR1 is LNHDA, CDR2 SQIVND (reference sequence). The CDR3 has 14 amino acids.

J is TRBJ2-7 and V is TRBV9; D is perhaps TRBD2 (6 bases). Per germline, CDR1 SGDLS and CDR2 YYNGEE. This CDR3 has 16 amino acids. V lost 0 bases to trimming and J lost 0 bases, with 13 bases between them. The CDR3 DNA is TGTGCCAGCAGCGTAGCTGGCGGGGCCCCCTCCTACGAGCAGTACTTC. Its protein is CASSVAGGAPSYEQYF.

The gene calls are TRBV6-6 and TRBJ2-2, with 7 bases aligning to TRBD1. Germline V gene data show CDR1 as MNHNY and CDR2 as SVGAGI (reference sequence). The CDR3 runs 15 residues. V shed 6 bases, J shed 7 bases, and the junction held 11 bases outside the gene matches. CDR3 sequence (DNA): TGTGCCAGCAGACAGGGGCCCTGGGAAGACGGGGAGCTGTTTTTT. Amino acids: CASRQGPWEDGELFF.

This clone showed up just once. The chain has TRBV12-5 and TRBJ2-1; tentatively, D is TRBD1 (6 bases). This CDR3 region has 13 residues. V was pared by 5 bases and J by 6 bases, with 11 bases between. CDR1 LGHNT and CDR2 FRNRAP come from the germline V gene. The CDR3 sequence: CASGLGQINEQFF. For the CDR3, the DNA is TGTGCTAGTGGTCTCGGACAGATCAATGAGCAGTTCTTC. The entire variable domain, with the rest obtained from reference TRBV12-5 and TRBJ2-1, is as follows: DARVTQTPRHKVTEMGQEVTMRCQPILGHNTVFWYRQTMMQGLELLAYFRNRAPLDDSGMPKDRFSAEMPDATLATLKIQPSEPRDSAVYFCASGLGQINEQFFGPGTRLTVL.

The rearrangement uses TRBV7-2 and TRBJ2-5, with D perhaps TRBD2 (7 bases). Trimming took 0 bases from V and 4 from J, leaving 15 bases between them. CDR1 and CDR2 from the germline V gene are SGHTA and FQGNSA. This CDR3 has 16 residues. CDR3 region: CASSLARGGARETQYF. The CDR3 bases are TGTGCCAGCAGCTTAGCGAGAGGGGGGGCCCGAGAGACCCAGTACTTC. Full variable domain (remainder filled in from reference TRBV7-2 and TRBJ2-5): GAGVSQSPSNKVTEKGKDVELRCDPISGHTALYWYRQSLGQGLEFLIYFQGNSAPDKSGLPSDRFSAERTGGSVSTLTIQRTQQEDSAVYLCASSLARGGARETQYFGPGTRLLVL.

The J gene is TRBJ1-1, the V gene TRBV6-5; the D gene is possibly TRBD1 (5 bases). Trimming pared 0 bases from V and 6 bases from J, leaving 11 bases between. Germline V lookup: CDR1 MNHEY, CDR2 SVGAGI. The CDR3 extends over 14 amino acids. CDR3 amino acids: CASSYSVRASEAFF. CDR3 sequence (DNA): TGTGCCAGCAGTTACTCTGTCAGGGCCTCTGAAGCTTTCTTT.

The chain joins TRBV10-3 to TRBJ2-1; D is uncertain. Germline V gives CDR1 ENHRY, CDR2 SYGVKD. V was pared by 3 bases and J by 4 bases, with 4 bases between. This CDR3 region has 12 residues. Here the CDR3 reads CAISESYNEQFF. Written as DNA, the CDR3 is TGTGCCATCAGTGAATCGTACAATGAGCAGTTCTTC.

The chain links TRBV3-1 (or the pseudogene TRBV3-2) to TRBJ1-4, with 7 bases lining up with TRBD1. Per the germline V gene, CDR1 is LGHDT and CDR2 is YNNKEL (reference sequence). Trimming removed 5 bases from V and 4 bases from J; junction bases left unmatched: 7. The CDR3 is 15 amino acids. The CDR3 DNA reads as TGTGCCAGCAGCAAAAGGGGACAGCTTAATGAAAAACTGTTTTTT. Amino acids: CASSKRGQLNEKLFF.

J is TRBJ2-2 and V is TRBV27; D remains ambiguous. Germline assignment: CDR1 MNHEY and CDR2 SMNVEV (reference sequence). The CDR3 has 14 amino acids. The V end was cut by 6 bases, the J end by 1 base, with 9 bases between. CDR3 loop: CASRGTKNTGELFF. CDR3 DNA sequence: TGTGCCAGCAGGGGCACAAAGAACACCGGGGAGCTGTTTTTT.

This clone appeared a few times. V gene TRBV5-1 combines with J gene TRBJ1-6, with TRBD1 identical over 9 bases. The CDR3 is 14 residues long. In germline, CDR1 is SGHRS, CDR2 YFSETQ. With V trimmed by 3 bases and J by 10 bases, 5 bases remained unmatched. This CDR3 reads CASSYGQGQSPLHF. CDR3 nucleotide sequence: TGCGCCAGCAGCTATGGACAGGGGCAGTCACCCCTCCACTTT.

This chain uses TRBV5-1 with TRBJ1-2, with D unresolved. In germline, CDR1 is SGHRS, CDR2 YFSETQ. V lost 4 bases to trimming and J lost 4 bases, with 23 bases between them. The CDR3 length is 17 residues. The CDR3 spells CASSLDLSGGFSYGYTF. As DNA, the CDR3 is TGCGCCAGCAGCCTGGATTTGTCTGGCGGGTTTTCCTATGGCTACACCTTC.

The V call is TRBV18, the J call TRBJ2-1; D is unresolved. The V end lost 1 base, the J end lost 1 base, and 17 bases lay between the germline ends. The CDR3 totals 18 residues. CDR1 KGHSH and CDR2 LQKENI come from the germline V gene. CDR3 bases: TGTGCCAGCTCACCACAAAGCCGAGGCACCAAATCCTACAATGAGCAGTTCTTC. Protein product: CASSPQSRGTKSYNEQFF.

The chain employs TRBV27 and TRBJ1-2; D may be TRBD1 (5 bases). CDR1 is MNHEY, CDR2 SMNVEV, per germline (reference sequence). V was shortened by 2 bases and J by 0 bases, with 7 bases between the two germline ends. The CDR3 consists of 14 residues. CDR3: CASSLVGANYGYTF. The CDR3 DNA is TGTGCCAGCAGTTTAGTAGGGGCTAACTATGGCTACACCTTC.

The CDR3 loop is CASSQDKSGTRGLWLFF. In DNA, the CDR3 is TGTGCCAGCAGCCAAGATAAAAGTGGGACTAGGGGGTTGTGGCTGTTTTTT. The chain employs TRBV4-2 and TRBJ2-2; 8 nucleotides match TRBD2. The CDR3 spans 17 residues. After removal of 0 bases from V and 13 bases from J, the junction contained 16 bases not matched to a gene. The germline CDR1 and CDR2 sequences are LGHNA and YNFKEQ.

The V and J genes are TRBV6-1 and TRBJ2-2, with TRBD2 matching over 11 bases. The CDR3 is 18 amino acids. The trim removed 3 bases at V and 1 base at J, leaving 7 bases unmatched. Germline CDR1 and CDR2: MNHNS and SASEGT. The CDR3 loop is CASSESTSGKMNTGELFF. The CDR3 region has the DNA TGTGCCAGCAGTGAGTCGACTAGCGGGAAGATGAACACCGGGGAGCTGTTTTTT.

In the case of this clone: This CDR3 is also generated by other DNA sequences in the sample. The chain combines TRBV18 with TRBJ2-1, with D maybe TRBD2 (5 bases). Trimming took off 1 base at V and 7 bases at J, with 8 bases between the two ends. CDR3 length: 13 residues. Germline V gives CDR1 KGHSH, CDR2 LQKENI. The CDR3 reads CASSPRGSNEQFF. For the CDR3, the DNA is TGTGCCAGCTCACCACGAGGGTCAAATGAGCAGTTCTTC.

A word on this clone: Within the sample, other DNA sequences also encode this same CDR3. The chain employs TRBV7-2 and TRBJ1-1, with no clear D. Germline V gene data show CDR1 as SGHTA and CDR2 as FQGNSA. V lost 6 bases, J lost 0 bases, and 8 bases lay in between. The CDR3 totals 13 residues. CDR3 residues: CASSLHMNTEAFF. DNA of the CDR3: TGTGCCAGCAGTCTTCACATGAACACTGAAGCTTTCTTT. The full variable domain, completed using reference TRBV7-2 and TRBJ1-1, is GAGVSQSPSNKVTEKGKDVELRCDPISGHTALYWYRQSLGQGLEFLIYFQGNSAPDKSGLPSDRFSAERTGGSVSTLTIQRTQQEDSAVYLCASSLHMNTEAFFGQGTRLTVV.

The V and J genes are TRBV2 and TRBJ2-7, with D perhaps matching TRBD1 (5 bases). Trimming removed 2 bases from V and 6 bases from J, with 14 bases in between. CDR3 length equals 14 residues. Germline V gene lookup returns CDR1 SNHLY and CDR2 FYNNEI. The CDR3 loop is CASSEPAQGSEQYF. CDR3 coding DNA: TGTGCCAGCAGTGAACCGGCGCAGGGAAGCGAGCAGTACTTC. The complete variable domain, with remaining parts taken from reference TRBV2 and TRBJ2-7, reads EPEVTQTPSHQVTQMGQEVILRCVPISNHLYFYWYRQILGQKVEFLVSFYNNEISEKSEIFDDQFSVERPDGSNFTLKIRSTKLEDSAMYFCASSEPAQGSEQYFGPGTRLTVT.

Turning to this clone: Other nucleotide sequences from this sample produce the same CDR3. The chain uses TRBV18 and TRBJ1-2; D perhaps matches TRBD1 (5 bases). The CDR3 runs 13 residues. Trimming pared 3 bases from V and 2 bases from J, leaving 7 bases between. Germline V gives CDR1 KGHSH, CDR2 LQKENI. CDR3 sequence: CASSPDRNYGYTF. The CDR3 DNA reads TGTGCCAGCTCACCCGACAGAAACTATGGCTACACCTTC.

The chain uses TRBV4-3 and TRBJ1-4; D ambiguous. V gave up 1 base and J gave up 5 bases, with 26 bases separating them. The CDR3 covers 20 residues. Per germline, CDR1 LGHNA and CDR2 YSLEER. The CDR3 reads CASSQVGYYRGEELNEKLFF. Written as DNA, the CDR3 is TGCGCCAGCAGCCAAGTTGGTTATTATCGTGGCGAGGAATTAAATGAAAAACTGTTTTTT.

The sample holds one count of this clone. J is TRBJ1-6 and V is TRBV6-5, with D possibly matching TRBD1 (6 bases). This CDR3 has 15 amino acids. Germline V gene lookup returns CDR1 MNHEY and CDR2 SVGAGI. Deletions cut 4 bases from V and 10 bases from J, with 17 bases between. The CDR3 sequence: CASSWGGRDSSPLHF. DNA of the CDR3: TGTGCCAGCAGTTGGGGGGGCCGGGACTCCTCACCCCTCCACTTT.

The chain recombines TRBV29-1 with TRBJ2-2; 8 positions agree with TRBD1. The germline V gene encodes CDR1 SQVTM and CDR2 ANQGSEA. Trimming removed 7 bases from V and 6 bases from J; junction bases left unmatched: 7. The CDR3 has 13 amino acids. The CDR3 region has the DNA TGCAGCGGACGACAGGGGCTATCCGGGGAGCTGTTTTTT. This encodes CSGRQGLSGELFF.

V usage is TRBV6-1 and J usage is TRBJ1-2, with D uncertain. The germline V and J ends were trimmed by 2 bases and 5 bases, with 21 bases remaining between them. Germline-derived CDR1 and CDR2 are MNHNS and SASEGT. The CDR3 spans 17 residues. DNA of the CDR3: TGTGCCAGCAGTGAATCAGGCCCACTTTTGTTTGGGTATGGCTACACCTTC. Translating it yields CASSESGPLLFGYGYTF.

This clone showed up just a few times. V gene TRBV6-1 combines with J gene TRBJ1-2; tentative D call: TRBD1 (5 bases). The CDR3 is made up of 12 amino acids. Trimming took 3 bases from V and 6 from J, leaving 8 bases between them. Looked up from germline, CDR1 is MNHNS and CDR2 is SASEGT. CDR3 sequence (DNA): TGTGCCAGCAGTGAGACAGCCAATGGCTACACCTTC. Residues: CASSETANGYTF.

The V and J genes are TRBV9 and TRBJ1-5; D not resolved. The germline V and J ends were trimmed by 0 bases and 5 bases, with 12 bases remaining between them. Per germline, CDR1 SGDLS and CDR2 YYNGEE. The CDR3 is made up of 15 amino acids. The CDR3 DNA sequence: TGTGCCAGCAGCGTAGAGCCCTCGCGGGATCAGCCCCAGCATTTT. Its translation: CASSVEPSRDQPQHF.

Here the CDR3 reads CASRGGNSNQPQHF. The CDR3 nucleotides are TGTGCCAGTAGGGGGGGGAATAGCAATCAGCCCCAGCATTTT. The J gene is TRBJ1-5, the V gene TRBV19; D might be TRBD1 (5 bases). Germline lookup yields CDR1 LNHDA and CDR2 SQIVND (reference sequence). The CDR3 sequence is 14 residues long. The germline V and J ends were trimmed by 6 bases and 0 bases, with 9 bases remaining between them.

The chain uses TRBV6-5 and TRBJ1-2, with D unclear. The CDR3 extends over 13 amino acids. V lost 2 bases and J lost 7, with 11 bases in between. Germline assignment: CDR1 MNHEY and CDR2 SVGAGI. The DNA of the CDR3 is TGTGCCAGCAGTTACCGTTCAGGCCCTGGCTACACCTTC. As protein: CASSYRSGPGYTF.

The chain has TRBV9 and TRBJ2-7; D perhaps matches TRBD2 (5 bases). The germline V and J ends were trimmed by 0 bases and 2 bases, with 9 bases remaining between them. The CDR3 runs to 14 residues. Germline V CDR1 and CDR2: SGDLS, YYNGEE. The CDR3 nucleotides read TGTGCCAGCAGCGTAGAAACGGGAACCTACGAGCAGTACTTC. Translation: CASSVETGTYEQYF. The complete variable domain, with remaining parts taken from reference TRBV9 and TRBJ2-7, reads DSGVTQTPKHLITATGQRVTLRCSPRSGDLSVYWYQQSLDQGLQFLIQYYNGEERAKGNILERFSAQQFPDLHSELNLSSLELGDSALYFCASSVETGTYEQYFGPGTRLTVT.

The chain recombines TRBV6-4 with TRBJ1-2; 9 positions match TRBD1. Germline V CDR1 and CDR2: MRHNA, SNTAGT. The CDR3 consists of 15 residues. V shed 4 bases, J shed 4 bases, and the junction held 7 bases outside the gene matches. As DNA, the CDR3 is TGTGCCAGCAGTGCCGGGACAGGGCGGGCCTATGGCTACACCTTC. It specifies CASSAGTGRAYGYTF.